This is a list of T cell receptor beta chains from one sample in a study of OX40 agonist ivuxolimab in advanced cancers. Some clones are missing from TCRdb's copy, which holds only in-frame ones; the method was immunoSEQ multiplex PCR. Of around 45,000 clones detected, approximately 80% appear once; the ten largest clones hold more than 2.5%. The sequences come from CD4+ or CD8+ T cells sorted from blood, collected in a trial of the OX40 agonist ivuxolimab. These TCRs come from an adult with an advanced solid tumor such as melanoma, head and neck, liver or kidney cancer. The CDR3 runs from the conserved cysteine through the conserved F or W. The order of the fields is V gene, J gene, clone size, D gene, CDR3 length, CDR3 DNA, CDR3 protein. A D gene is named only where the DNA matches it firmly. Some rows have no size entry. The others give once, few or many, or a class for an expanded clone.

>TRBV28|TRBJ2-1|-|-|15
TGTGCCAGCAGAACACAAGACCTCGGCTACAATGAGCAGTTCTTC
CASRTQDLGYNEQFF
>TRBV19|TRBJ1-5|-|TRBD1|14
TGTGCCAGTAGTATGGAAGGGGGCCGACAGCCCCAGCATTTT
CASSMEGGRQPQHF
>TRBV5-1|TRBJ2-7|-|-|14
TGCGCCAGCAGCTTGGACGGGACAAGCTACGAGCAGTACTTC
CASSLDGTSYEQYF
>TRBV15|TRBJ2-7|-|-|13
TGTGCCACCAAGGACGGGACCACCTACGAGCAGTACTTC
CATKDGTTYEQYF
>TRBV27|TRBJ1-6|-|TRBD1|15
TGTGCCAGCAGTTTACGGGACAGGCTTAATTCACCCCTCCACTTT
CASSLRDRLNSPLHF
>TRBV27|TRBJ1-6|-|-|16
TGTGCCAGCAGTAATGATGTTAGTTTTTATAATTCACCCCTCCACTTT
CASSNDVSFYNSPLHF
>TRBV5-1|TRBJ2-7|-|-|15
TGCGCCAGCAGCTTGGGAGACAGTTCGGGTGACGAGCAGTACTTC
CASSLGDSSGDEQYF
>TRBV6-6|TRBJ1-5|-|-|12
TGTGCCAGCAGTTCCCAGGATCAGCCCCAGCATTTT
CASSSQDQPQHF
>TRBV7-9|TRBJ1-4|-|-|15
TGTGCCAGCAGCTTAGTTGGGGGGGTTAATGAAAAACTGTTTTTT
CASSLVGGVNEKLFF
>TRBV10-3|TRBJ2-1|-|TRBD2|16
TGTGCCATCGCGGCTCAGGTTGGCGGGAGTAAACATGAGCAGTTCTTC
CAIAAQVGGSKHEQFF
>TRBV5-5|TRBJ1-2|-|-|15
TGTGCCAGCAGCTTGGGCACCGTGATTAACTATGGCTACACCTTC
CASSLGTVINYGYTF
>TRBV5-5|TRBJ2-3|few|TRBD1|17
TGTGCCAGCAGCTTGGCCTCGGGACAGCAACGCACAGATACGCAGTATTTT
CASSLASGQQRTDTQYF
>TRBV10-3|TRBJ1-1|-|-|13
TGTGCCATCAGACAGGCGTGGAACACTGAAGCTTTCTTT
CAIRQAWNTEAFF
>TRBV9|TRBJ2-7|-|TRBD2|14
TGTGCCAGCAGTAGGTCTAACGCCGGGAGGGAGCAGTACTTC
CASSRSNAGREQYF
>TRBV28|TRBJ1-2|-|-|13
TGTGCCAGCAGGGATGGGTCCCGCCCCGGCTACACCTTC
CASRDGSRPGYTF
>TRBV30|TRBJ1-3|once|-|14
TGTGCCTGGAGTGTACTTCAGATTGGAAACACCATATATTTT
CAWSVLQIGNTIYF
>TRBV6-5|TRBJ2-7|-|-|13
TGTGCCAGCAGTTCCGGGGGTTCCTACGAGCAGTACTTC
CASSSGGSYEQYF